This TCR beta chain was observed in a study of cytomegalovirus exposure and HLA in healthy donors. The study's findings and limits: A later analysis found that most CMV-associated TCR beta chains appeared HLA-restricted. When a later analysis compared HLA-associated TCR beta chains with equally common others, the HLA-associated chains turned out to be more clonally expanded and to have lower generation probabilities.

The primer mix had 60 Vbeta and 13 Jbeta primers. TCRdb keeps only in-frame clones here, not all; method: immunoSEQ multiplex PCR. The table records approximately 150,000 clones, over 75% of them present only once. As for this clone: What it binds is not known.

With 6 bases clipped from V and 2 bases from J, the junction kept 7 bases outside the gene matches. The CDR3 has 15 residues. Germline V gene sequence: CDR1 KGHSH, CDR2 LQKENI. Specimen: PBMCs. V usage is TRBV18 and J usage is TRBJ2-1; 7 bases map to TRBD2. This TCR derives from a man aged 45-65 years in good health and CMV-seropositive. The CDR3 here is CASSPGGAPYNEQFF. The CDR3 region has the DNA TGTGCCAGCTCCCCGGGGGGAGCCCCCTACAATGAGCAGTTCTTC.